The TCR beta chain under discussion was sequenced for a study of cytomegalovirus exposure and HLA in healthy donors. Overall study results and limits: In vitro, three CMV-associated chains proved specific for CMV antigens. The study recorded 150 to 200 TCR beta chains that were cytomegalovirus-associated. CMV serostatus stood as the only immune exposure information on hand.

Germline V gene lookup returns CDR1 ENHRY and CDR2 SYGVKD. V was cut by 11 bases and J by 0 bases, with 13 bases left in between. The CDR3 has 13 amino acids. This clone showed up just once. Its antigen is as yet unknown. PCR amplification relied on 60 Vbeta primers (plus 13 Jbeta primers). TCRdb's table, derived via immunoSEQ multiplex PCR, lists solely in-frame clones and lacks some. The table lists around 200,000 clones, over 65% of them singletons. This chain uses TRBV10-3 with TRBJ1-1, with D tentatively TRBD1 (5 bases). The sample consisted of PBMCs. The sequence was obtained from a woman between 50 and 59 years old in good health and CMV-seropositive. The CDR3 here is CASRQSLNTEAFF. In DNA, the CDR3 is TGTGCCTCAAGACAGTCCTTGAACACTGAAGCTTTCTTT.